Presented here are 25 T cell receptor beta chains from one specimen sequenced in a study of CD8 T cells in Susac syndrome. RNA was extracted with the RNeasy kit, and a quantity of roughly 0.5 to 1 ug was reverse transcribed using random hexamers. TCRdb reprocessed the immunoSEQ multiplex PCR reads with MiXCR, giving one entry per CDR3 protein. In the table there are around 130,000 distinct CDR3 sequences, 96% of which are singletons. The sequencing input was CD4+ T cells from PBMCs. Every receptor here comes from a human donor with Susac syndrome.

The V gene is TRBV21-1, the J gene TRBJ2-1; the table gives TRBD2 as D, unverified against the DNA. TRBV21-1 is deemed a pseudogene. CDR3 length: 15 amino acids. This CDR3 reads CASSKGLAGHNEQFF. The CDR3, as DNA: TGTGCCAGCAGCAAGGGACTAGCGGGACACAATGAGCAGTTCTTC.

This clonotype was seen a single time. The chain carries TRBV3-1 and TRBJ2-5; the D gene is possibly TRBD1 (6 bases). Germline V lookup: CDR1 LGHDT, CDR2 YNNKEL (reference sequence). This CDR3 region has 14 residues. With 5 bases removed from V and 5 bases from J, the gap between germline ends came to 15 bases. In nucleotides, the CDR3 is TGTGCCAGCAGCTCCGACAGGTCCGCGGAGACCCAGTACTTC. Translation gives CASSSDRSAETQYF.

This chain uses TRBV19 with TRBJ2-5, with unresolved D. CDR1 is LNHDA and CDR2 is SQIVND in the germline V gene (reference sequence). This CDR3 is built from 13 residues. V lost 1 base, J lost 5 bases, and 8 bases lay in between. In nucleotides, the CDR3 is TGTGCCAGTAGTATAGGGAGAGAGGAGACCCAGTACTTC. It translates to CASSIGREETQYF.

This clonotype was detected only a few times. This sequence joins TRBV30 and TRBJ2-5; D may be TRBD1 or TRBD2 (5 bases each). Trimming pared 5 bases from V and 1 base from J, leaving 11 bases between. The CDR3 is made up of 13 amino acids. Germline V CDR1 and CDR2: GTSNPN, SVGIG (reference sequence). The CDR3 protein is CAWGTGVQETQYF. CDR3 DNA: TGTGCCTGGGGGACCGGGGTCCAAGAGACCCAGTACTTC.

On this clonotype: At one end the junction does not follow the germline gene, possibly because of a read error. This rearrangement joins TRBV6-2 or TRBV6-3 to TRBJ2-1; 7 bases fit TRBD2. Germline-derived CDR1 and CDR2 are MNHEY and SVGEGT. The CDR3 contains 13 residues. CDR3 sequence reads: CASSYGPGGTTAF. CDR3 coding DNA: TGTGCCAGCAGTTACGGTCCGGGGGGAACTACGGCCTTC.

This clonotype has more than one count but fewer than ten. The J gene is TRBJ2-1, the V gene TRBV6-5, with a possible D match to TRBD2 (5 bases). There are 13 residues in the CDR3. The V gene lost 3 bases and the J gene lost 5 bases, with 8 bases spanning the gap. CDR1 and CDR2 from the germline V gene are MNHEY and SVGAGI. The CDR3: CASSYLGNNEQFF. The CDR3 coding sequence is TGTGCCAGCAGTTATCTCGGGAACAATGAGCAGTTCTTC.

The count of this clonotype is one. The V gene is TRBV7-9, the J gene TRBJ1-4, with D possibly being TRBD1 (5 bases). Trimming removed 5 bases from V and 2 bases from J, with 18 bases in between. The CDR3 totals 17 residues. Per the germline V gene, CDR1 is SEHNR and CDR2 is FQNEAQ (reference sequence). The CDR3 is CASSPPGWGTTNEKLFF. CDR3 in DNA: TGTGCCAGCAGCCCCCCAGGGTGGGGTACGACTAATGAAAAACTGTTTTTT.

The rearrangement joins TRBV6-5 to TRBJ2-5; the D is unclear. Per the germline V gene, CDR1 is MNHEY and CDR2 is SVGAGI. The CDR3 length is 11 residues. Trimming left V 6 bases short and J 5 bases short, with 7 bases between. In DNA form, the CDR3 reads TGTGCCAGCAGCAACGGGGAGACCCAGTACTTC. Translated: CASSNGETQYF.

The rearrangement uses TRBV5-4 and TRBJ1-1; tentatively, D is TRBD1 (6 bases). This CDR3 region has 15 residues. The germline CDR1 and CDR2 sequences are SGHNT and YYREEE (reference sequence). The V gene lost 0 bases and the J gene lost 4 bases, with 13 bases spanning the gap. The CDR3 region has the DNA TGTGCCAGCAGCTTGGACAGGGCCCCGACCACTGAAGCTTTCTTT. Translated, it gives CASSLDRAPTTEAFF.

The CDR3: CAWTVGGTPYEQYF. The CDR3 bases are TGTGCCTGGACCGTTGGTGGGACCCCCTACGAGCAGTACTTC. V and J are TRBV30 and TRBJ2-7; D possibly uses TRBD1 or TRBD2 (5 bases each). The germline CDR1 and CDR2 sequences are GTSNPN and SVGIG (reference sequence). The CDR3 has 14 amino acids. V dropped 4 bases and J dropped 2 bases, with 15 bases sitting between them.

The J gene is TRBJ1-1, the V gene TRBV29-1; the D is unclear. The CDR3 extends over 13 amino acids. Germline V gene data show CDR1 as SQVTM and CDR2 as ANQGSEA. Trimming shortened V by 7 bases and J by 1 base, and 13 bases separated the two germline ends. The CDR3 DNA reads TGCAGCGCCAAGAGTCGGGGGAACACTGAAGCTTTCTTT. Amino acids: CSAKSRGNTEAFF.

Comment on this clonotype: Compared with germline, one end of the junction differs, possibly owing to a read error. The chain carries TRBV29-1 and TRBJ1-2; the D is unclear. CDR3 length equals 13 residues. Germline assignment: CDR1 SQVTM and CDR2 ANQGSEA. The CDR3 bases are TGCAGCATTGAGATCAGCGGCCGTCGGGGCTACACCTTC. Translation: CSIEISGRRGYTF.

This clonotype was detected only once. The chain uses TRBV20-1 and TRBJ2-7; D is ambiguous. The V and J ends lost 5 bases and 5 bases respectively, with 13 bases between them. Germline CDR1 is DFQATT and CDR2 is SNEGSKA (reference sequence). This CDR3 has 12 residues. CDR3 region: CSAPSYTDEQYF. CDR3 sequence (DNA): TGCAGTGCTCCGTCGTATACGGACGAGCAGTACTTC.

The J gene is TRBJ1-5, the V gene TRBV20-1; 8 bases map to TRBD1. The CDR3 loop spans 13 amino acids. With 5 bases clipped from V and 7 bases from J, the junction kept 7 bases outside the gene matches. Germline-derived CDR1 and CDR2 are DFQATT and SNEGSKA (reference sequence). CDR3 DNA sequence: TGCAGTGCTCCGCGGACAGGGAGCCAGCCCCAGCATTTT. Its protein is CSAPRTGSQPQHF.

This clonotype came up once. The chain uses TRBV20-1 and TRBJ2-1; TRBD2 matches 9 bases. Unmatched junction bases numbered 6, after V lost 0 bases and J lost 3 bases. Germline V gene sequence: CDR1 DFQATT, CDR2 SNEGSKA (reference sequence). The CDR3 covers 16 residues. The DNA for the CDR3 is TGCAGTGCTAGAGATGAAATAGCGGGAGACTACAATGAGCAGTTCTTC. Its translation is CSARDEIAGDYNEQFF.

About this clonotype: At one end, the junction sequence differs from germline, possibly due to a read error. In nucleotides, the CDR3 is TGTGCCGTAGCTGGAGCCAACGTCCTGACTTTC. It translates to CAVAGANVLTF. This sequence joins TRBV7-7 and TRBJ2-6; D is unclear. Germline V lookup: CDR1 SSHAT, CDR2 FNYEAQ (reference sequence). This CDR3 contains 11 residues.

The gene calls are TRBV9 and TRBJ2-5; the match to TRBD1 covers 10 bases. This CDR3 contains 15 residues. The germline gives CDR1 SGDLS, CDR2 YYNGEE. With 1 base clipped from V and 5 bases from J, the junction kept 5 bases outside the gene matches. CDR3 DNA: TGTGCCAGCAGCGTACGGGACAGGGGATGGGAGACCCAGTACTTC. It specifies CASSVRDRGWETQYF. Together with reference TRBV9 and TRBJ2-5, the CDR3 gives the full variable domain: DSGVTQTPKHLITATGQRVTLRCSPRSGDLSVYWYQQSLDQGLQFLIQYYNGEERAKGNILERFSAQQFPDLHSELNLSSLELGDSALYFCASSVRDRGWETQYFGPGTRLLVL.

The chain couples TRBV29-1 to TRBJ2-7, with 8 bases matching TRBD2. V was pared by 1 base and J by 5 bases, with 4 bases of the junction left unmatched. This CDR3 has 13 amino acids. Germline V gives CDR1 SQVTM, CDR2 ANQGSEA. DNA of the CDR3: TGCAGCGTTGAAGCGCTAGCGGGCCACGAGCAGTACTTC. Translated: CSVEALAGHEQYF.

This clonotype was seen a few times. The V call is TRBV12-3 or TRBV12-4, the J call TRBJ2-1; D is undetermined. Between the trimmed V and J ends, which lost 3 bases and 3 bases, there was a span of 0 bases. The CDR3 covers 11 residues. The CDR3 is CASSFYNEQFF. The DNA for the CDR3 is TGTGCCAGCAGTTTCTACAATGAGCAGTTCTTC.

This rearrangement joins TRBV9 to TRBJ2-7, with a possible D match to TRBD2 (5 bases). The length of the CDR3 is 13 residues. Germline V gene data show CDR1 as SGDLS and CDR2 as YYNGEE. Trimming removed 4 bases from V and 0 bases from J, with 8 bases in between. This CDR3 is CASSRADSYEQYF. CDR3 nucleotides: TGTGCCAGCAGCCGAGCGGACTCCTACGAGCAGTACTTC. The full variable domain, completed using reference TRBV9 and TRBJ2-7, is DSGVTQTPKHLITATGQRVTLRCSPRSGDLSVYWYQQSLDQGLQFLIQYYNGEERAKGNILERFSAQQFPDLHSELNLSSLELGDSALYFCASSRADSYEQYFGPGTRLTVT.

This chain uses TRBV6-5 with TRBJ1-5; D possibly corresponds to TRBD1 (6 bases). Germline V gene sequence: CDR1 MNHEY, CDR2 SVGAGI. CDR3 length: 14 residues. V shed 4 bases and J shed 0 bases, with 7 bases lying between them. This CDR3 reads CASSFRGSNQPQHF. The CDR3 coding sequence is TGTGCCAGCAGTTTCAGGGGTAGCAATCAGCCCCAGCATTTT.

This clonotype has only one observation. The rearrangement joins TRBV12-3 or TRBV12-4 to TRBJ2-5; the match to TRBD1 covers 8 bases. This CDR3 is built from 16 residues. The trim removed 5 bases at V and 2 bases at J, leaving 10 bases unmatched. The CDR3 region is CASSPLGTGGQETQYF. CDR3 bases: TGTGCCAGCAGTCCCCTAGGTACAGGGGGGCAAGAGACCCAGTACTTC.

The chain joins TRBV14 to TRBJ1-1; weak D call: TRBD1 (6 bases). The ends were cut back, 4 bases at V and 1 base at J, with 13 bases in the middle. CDR3 length equals 15 residues. Germline CDR1 reads SGHDN; CDR2 reads FVKESK. CDR3 DNA sequence: TGTGCCAGCAGCCTTTCGGGGGCAGGGAACACTGAAGCTTTCTTT. Protein product: CASSLSGAGNTEAFF.

The rearrangement uses TRBV2 and TRBJ2-2; 7 bases are shared with TRBD1. The V gene end was trimmed by 2 bases and the J gene end by 4 bases; junction bases not matched to a gene: 4. CDR1 is SNHLY and CDR2 is FYNNEI in the germline V gene. The CDR3 length is 15 residues. The CDR3 reads CASSEMRGLTGELFF. DNA of the CDR3: TGTGCCAGCAGTGAAATGAGGGGGCTCACCGGGGAGCTGTTTTTT.

This chain links TRBV3-1 with TRBJ2-3, with no clear D. Germline assignment: CDR1 LGHDT and CDR2 YNNKEL (reference sequence). V shed 2 bases and J shed 9 bases, with 12 bases lying between them. The CDR3 extends over 13 amino acids. CDR3 nucleotide sequence: TGTGCCAGCAGCCAAAACCGGGCTCAGACGCAGTATTTT. This translates into CASSQNRAQTQYF.